Detailed here is one T cell receptor (beta chain). Its antigen remains unknown. Only in-frame clones appear in the TCRdb table, and some are missing; sequencing was by immunoSEQ multiplex PCR. Here the sample spans approximately 1,500,000 clones, 95% to 99% being singletons. The length of the CDR3 is 16 residues. Germline V gene data show CDR1 as MGHRA and CDR2 as YSYEKL. Trimming took off 0 bases at V and 3 bases at J, with 14 bases between the two ends. The data belong to a study of shared clonotypes between healthy human individuals. Study information: The people who gave samples were a couple of women and a few men aged 18 to 49.

The donor cohort consisted entirely of Caucasian adults residing in Nashville, Tennessee. Study conclusions and caveats: Even with large depth, rarefaction showed that sorted-subset sequencing was incomplete. Represented diversity, genetic and exposure-history alike, was limited by few donors.

The sample was naive CD4+ T cells sorted from blood. As for subset: CD45RA+ positively selected. The TCR sequence derives from a man aged 30-40 years in good health. This chain links TRBV4-1 with TRBJ1-2, with no clear D. CDR3 region: CASSQDLPGSHYGYTF. CDR3 in DNA: TGCGCCAGCAGCCAAGATCTCCCGGGTTCACACTATGGCTACACCTTC.